This TCR beta chain was identified during a study of T cell responses to AZD1222 COVID-19 vaccine. The method was immunoSEQ multiplex PCR; TCRdb's version includes in-frame clones alone and lacks a portion of them. Among roughly 120,000 clones listed, 92% were seen once. With V trimmed by 4 bases and J by 7 bases, 13 bases remained unmatched. CDR1 and CDR2 (germline): LGHDT, YNNKEL (reference sequence). The CDR3 has 15 amino acids. This receptor was obtained from an adult who received the AZD1222 COVID-19 vaccine. The sequencing here drew on peripheral blood, taken 28 days after the second AZD1222 dose. The chain has TRBV3-1 (or the pseudogene TRBV3-2) and TRBJ2-7, with 7 bases identical to TRBD1. The CDR3 here is CASSRRTGLLLEQYF. DNA for the CDR3: TGTGCCAGCAGCCGGCGGACAGGTCTTTTGCTTGAGCAGTACTTC.